The clone carrying this T cell receptor beta chain was picked up one time. Only in-frame clones appear in the TCRdb table, and some are missing; sequencing was by immunoSEQ multiplex PCR. This repertoire shows hundreds of thousands of clones, approximately 83% found once; its top ten account for 2.1%. The data were taken from a study of blood T cell repertoires in COVID-19. In the study overall: Some COVID-19 samples were acute and others convalescent; all came from the United States, Italy and Spain. T cells, B-cell-depleted T cells, or PBMCs provided the cDNA or gDNA that served as material.

The length of the CDR3 is 14 residues. Trimming left V 2 bases short and J 3 bases short, with 12 bases between. Germline values: CDR1 GTSNPN, CDR2 SVGIG (reference sequence). This TCR came from a woman in her 30s who had recovered from COVID-19. The sequenced sample was peripheral blood. V is TRBV30 and J is TRBJ2-3; a weak D match, TRBD2 (6 bases). The CDR3 DNA is TGTGCCTGGAGTCGAAAGGGACTTACAGATACGCAGTATTTT. This sequence encodes CAWSRKGLTDTQYF. Filled out from reference TRBV30 and TRBJ2-3, the complete variable domain reads SQTIHQWPATLVQPVGSPLSLECTVEGTSNPNLYWYRQAAGRGLQLLFYSVGIGQISSEVPQNLSASRPQDRQFILSSKKLLLSDSGFYLCAWSRKGLTDTQYFGPGTRLTVL.